The 27 T cell receptor beta chains listed next were all sequenced from one sample in a study of T-cell reconstitution after alpha-beta-depleted transplantation in children (dated by TCRdb to 2016 to 2017). Library preparation used PCR. Sequencing used an Illumina HiSeq 2500. Molecular barcoding was employed in the preparation of TCR libraries, with unique molecular identifiers being used to normalize TCRbeta repertoire quantification. TCRdb itself trimmed the public reads at Q25 with fastp, ran MiXCR and retained productive beta chains. CDR3 protein duplicates are merged, each entry listing the most common genes and DNA. The sample includes 200,000 to 300,000 distinct CDR3 sequences, with roughly 8% observed a single time. The top ten clones comprise nearly 6.5% of the sample. The treatment or condition label of this sample denotes: allogeneic hematopoietic cell transplantation with graft depleted of TCRalphabeta T cells and CD19 B cells.

The sample in question was PBMCs, mostly from graft donor cells, obtained 180 days after TCRalphabeta/CD19-depleted stem cell transplant. The source is a male patient between 10 and 17 years old who had a stem cell transplant for acute lymphoblastic leukemia, so the T cells may come from the graft donor.

This clonotype has a count of ten or more. The genes are TRBV19 and TRBJ2-3; D gene ambiguous. Trimming removed 1 base from V and 5 bases from J, with 10 bases in between. Germline V gene lookup returns CDR1 LNHDA and CDR2 SQIVND (reference sequence). The CDR3 is made up of 14 amino acids. As DNA, the CDR3 is TGTGCCAGTAGTATAGGCACGAAGGGAGATACGCAGTATTTT. Amino acids: CASSIGTKGDTQYF.

This clonotype came up many times. This chain uses TRBV7-8 with TRBJ2-5, with D perhaps matching TRBD1 or TRBD2 (6 bases each). This CDR3 comprises 17 residues. The germline V gene encodes CDR1 SGHVS and CDR2 FQNEAQ. Trimming shortened V by 5 bases and J by 2 bases, and 21 bases separated the two germline ends. CDR3 DNA: TGTGCCAGCAGCACAAACCCCAGGGGAGGAAATCAAGAGACCCAGTACTTC. Protein sequence: CASSTNPRGGNQETQYF.

Ten or more counts support this clonotype. The genes are TRBV4-2 and TRBJ2-5; the match to TRBD2 covers 13 bases. Germline CDR1 LGHNA, CDR2 YNFKEQ. J lost 5 bases, V lost 2 bases, and 5 bases had no gene match. The CDR3 spans 16 residues. CDR3 in DNA: TGTGCCAGCAGCCAATCACTAGCGGGGGGGATTGAGACCCAGTACTTC. It codes for CASSQSLAGGIETQYF.

J is TRBJ1-4 and V is TRBV7-7, with TRBD1 matching 7 bases. Losses at the gene ends were 5 bases for V and 7 bases for J; bases not matched to a gene: 10. This CDR3 has 15 residues. Germline CDR1 and CDR2: SSHAT and FNYEAQ (reference sequence). The CDR3 reads CASSPQGPPSEKLFF. CDR3 in DNA: TGTGCCAGCAGCCCACAGGGGCCTCCTTCTGAAAAACTGTTTTTT.

In its sample, this clonotype was seen many times. The chain is built from TRBV4-3 and TRBJ1-4; no definite D call. This CDR3 has 17 amino acids. In germline, CDR1 is LGHNA, CDR2 YSLEER. With 0 bases removed from V and 4 bases from J, the gap between germline ends came to 15 bases. The CDR3: CASSQDDSPGYNEKLFF. CDR3 nucleotides: TGCGCCAGCAGCCAAGATGATTCCCCCGGGTATAATGAAAAACTGTTTTTT.

The sample holds many counts of this clonotype. The gene calls are TRBV12-3 or TRBV12-4 and TRBJ2-1, with 9 bases that match TRBD2. The CDR3 runs to 15 residues. The ends lost 3 bases at V and 6 bases at J; junction bases unmatched: 6. CDR3 residues: CASSFGTSRGNEQFF. CDR3 in DNA: TGTGCCAGCAGTTTCGGGACTAGCCGGGGCAATGAGCAGTTCTTC.

This clonotype was observed many times. The CDR3 DNA reads as TGCGCCAGCAGCCAAGCTCATGCCCCGGGACAGGTGACCGGGGAGCTGTTTTTT. Protein sequence: CASSQAHAPGQVTGELFF. The chain links TRBV4-3 to TRBJ2-2; 8 positions match TRBD1. Germline V gene data show CDR1 as LGHNA and CDR2 as YSLEER. The CDR3 has 18 amino acids. J gave up 5 bases and V 1 base, and 12 bases lay outside the gene matches.

As regards this clonotype: This could be a read error, since a much larger clone is one nucleotide away. V is TRBV28 and J is TRBJ2-7; 7 positions agree with TRBD1. This CDR3 region has 15 residues. CDR1 and CDR2 (germline): MDHEN, SYDVKM. The CDR3 DNA follows: TGTGCCAGCAGCCTTTTCCAGGGGGAGACCTACGGGCAGTACTTC. It specifies CASSLFQGETYGQYF.

In this sample, this clonotype turned up many times. CDR3 protein: CASKTPNRGAGELFF. Written as DNA, the CDR3 is TGCGCCAGCAAAACCCCCAACAGGGGCGCCGGGGAGCTGTTTTTT. This rearrangement joins TRBV10-2 to TRBJ2-2, with 7 bases matching TRBD1. CDR1 and CDR2 (germline): WSHSY, SAAADI. J was trimmed by 6 bases and V by 7 bases; bases with no gene match: 11. This CDR3 is built from 15 residues.

Ten or more counts support this clonotype. The CDR3 sequence is CATSRDRRSPLGEETQYF. The DNA for the CDR3 is TGTGCCACCAGCAGAGATCGAAGGTCTCCCTTGGGGGAGGAGACCCAGTACTTC. V usage is TRBV15 and J usage is TRBJ2-5; D is perhaps TRBD1 or TRBD2 (5 bases each). Germline CDR1 reads LNHNV; CDR2 reads YYDKDF (reference sequence). V lost 0 bases to trimming and J lost 5 bases, with 22 bases between them. The CDR3 has 18 amino acids.

This clonotype appeared many times. V usage is TRBV10-3 and J usage is TRBJ2-1, with 13 bases aligning to TRBD2. Trimming took 3 bases from V and 0 from J; bases not matched to a gene: 8. The CDR3 length is 19 residues. Germline values: CDR1 ENHRY, CDR2 SYGVKD. The CDR3 loop is CAISDRTSGSRSSYNEQFF. The CDR3, as DNA: TGTGCCATCAGTGATCGGACTAGCGGGAGCCGAAGCTCCTACAATGAGCAGTTCTTC.

This clonotype was counted between two and nine times. J is TRBJ2-5 and V is TRBV9; D unresolved. Germline-derived CDR1 and CDR2 are SGDLS and YYNGEE. The CDR3 totals 13 residues. V lost 0 bases and J lost 2, with 5 bases in between. The CDR3 coding sequence is TGTGCCAGCAGCGTAGACCTTCAAGAGACCCAGTACTTC. Translation gives CASSVDLQETQYF.

This clonotype appeared many times. The rearrangement links TRBV5-8 to TRBJ1-4; TRBD1 matches at 8 bases. This CDR3 contains 16 residues. V lost 0 bases to trimming and J lost 1 base; unmatched junction nucleotides: 2. Germline V lookup: CDR1 SGHTS, CDR2 YDEGEE. The CDR3 coding sequence is TGTGCCAGCAGCTTGGCCGACAGGGGAACTAATGAAAAACTGTTTTTT. Its translation is CASSLADRGTNEKLFF.

This clonotype showed up many times. V is TRBV20-1 and J is TRBJ1-1, with a tentative D call TRBD1 (6 bases). The CDR3 runs 14 residues. Trimming cost V 3 bases and J 1 base, with 12 bases left between them. Germline values: CDR1 DFQATT, CDR2 SNEGSKA (reference sequence). CDR3: CSASPGQRNTEAFF. CDR3 in DNA: TGCAGTGCTAGCCCCGGACAGCGGAACACTGAAGCTTTCTTT.

This clonotype was recorded many times. The CDR3 DNA reads as TGTGCCAGCAGCCGCCACGGGCGGGGGGCCCAAGAGACCCAGTACTTC. It yields the protein CASSRHGRGAQETQYF. The chain joins TRBV14 to TRBJ2-5, with 8 bases identical to TRBD2. There are 16 residues in the CDR3. J lost 1 base, V lost 4 bases, and 8 bases had no gene match. The germline CDR1 and CDR2 sequences are SGHDN and FVKESK.

This clonotype was recorded at least ten times. J is TRBJ1-1 and V is TRBV27; a possible D gene is TRBD1 (6 bases). The CDR3 has 15 residues. Trimming pared 5 bases from V and 1 base from J, leaving 14 bases between. Germline V gene lookup returns CDR1 MNHEY and CDR2 SMNVEV (reference sequence). CDR3 DNA: TGTGCCAGCAGTAGCCGACAGGCTACGAACACTGAAGCTTTCTTT. Translated, it gives CASSSRQATNTEAFF.

This clonotype was seen ten or more times. This sequence joins TRBV29-1 and TRBJ1-5; tentative D call: TRBD1 (6 bases). V lost 6 bases, J lost 2 bases, and 14 bases lay in between. The CDR3 is made up of 14 amino acids. Looked up from germline, CDR1 is SQVTM and CDR2 is ANQGSEA. The CDR3 nucleotides read TGCAGCGTGAGCCAGGCAGGGGGCAATCAGCCCCAGCATTTT. Amino acid sequence: CSVSQAGGNQPQHF.

This clonotype has just a few counts. The rearrangement uses TRBV5-5 and TRBJ2-7; no definite D call. In germline, CDR1 is SGHKS, CDR2 YYEKEE (reference sequence). This CDR3 region has 12 residues. Trimming removed 2 bases at V and 3 bases at J, with 6 bases between. This chain's CDR3 is CASSFTRYEQYF. The CDR3 DNA reads as TGTGCCAGCAGCTTCACCCGCTACGAGCAGTACTTC. Full variable domain (rest looked up from reference TRBV5-5 and TRBJ2-7): DAGVTQSPTHLIKTRGQQVTLRCSPISGHKSVSWYQQVLGQGPQFIFQYYEKEERGRGNFPDRFSARQFPNYSSELNVNALLLGDSALYLCASSFTRYEQYFGPGTRLTVT.

As concerns this clonotype: Possible read error: a much larger clone is one base away. The chain recombines TRBV7-3 with TRBJ2-7; D gene ambiguous. This CDR3 has 13 amino acids. The germline CDR1 and CDR2 sequences are SGHTA and FQGTGA. V was shortened by 0 bases and J by 6 bases, with 9 bases between the two germline ends. The CDR3 region has the DNA TGTGCCAGCAGCTTAACGCTTGATCGCGAGCAGTACTTC. Translation gives CASSLTLDREQYF.

The chain has TRBV5-1 and TRBJ2-5; 9 nucleotides agree with TRBD1. Trimming took 0 bases from V and 5 from J; bases not matched to a gene: 5. The CDR3 has 15 residues. Per the germline V gene, CDR1 is SGHRS and CDR2 is YFSETQ. Written as DNA, the CDR3 is TGCGCCAGCAGCTTGGACGGGACAGGGTATGAGACCCAGTACTTC. As protein: CASSLDGTGYETQYF.

This clonotype was found many times. The chain links TRBV29-1 to TRBJ2-5; D remains unclear. Germline loops: CDR1 SQVTM, CDR2 ANQGSEA. The CDR3 runs to 11 residues. V lost 8 bases, J lost 5 bases, and 12 bases lay in between. CDR3: CSLPFGETQYF. For the CDR3, the DNA is TGCAGCTTACCTTTTGGGGAGACCCAGTACTTC.

V gene TRBV7-1 combines with J gene TRBJ2-5, with 16 bases that match TRBD2. TRBV7-1 falls under the ORF class, with uncertain function. This CDR3 spans 19 amino acids. The ends lost 3 bases at V and 4 bases at J; junction bases unmatched: 11. The CDR3 here is CASSSGTSGRAVRGETQYF. CDR3 in DNA: TGTGCCAGCAGCTCGGGGACTAGCGGGAGGGCCGTTCGAGGAGAGACCCAGTACTTC.

In its sample, this clonotype was seen many times. The chain couples TRBV7-9 to TRBJ1-3; D call uncertain. This CDR3 region has 16 residues. The V gene's germline CDR1 is SEHNR and CDR2 FQNEAQ (reference sequence). V was pared by 4 bases and J by 0 bases, with 13 bases between. The DNA of the CDR3 is TGTGCCAGCAGCTCCCCGGACCATCTCTCTGGAAACACCATATATTTT. It yields the protein CASSSPDHLSGNTIYF.

This clonotype was seen ten or more times. This chain uses TRBV4-3 with TRBJ2-1; TRBD1 is a possible D gene (6 bases). CDR3 length: 16 amino acids. CDR1 LGHNA and CDR2 YSLEER come from the germline V gene. Trimming took off 4 bases at V and 7 bases at J, with 20 bases between the two ends. CDR3: CASSPMPGPTGNEQFF. CDR3 DNA: TGCGCCAGCAGCCCAATGCCGGGTCCAACAGGGAATGAGCAGTTCTTC.

This clonotype appeared many times. The chain recombines TRBV24-1 with TRBJ1-1; 7 bases are a match to TRBD1. Losses at the gene ends were 2 bases for V and 11 bases for J; bases not matched to a gene: 10. Germline lookup yields CDR1 KGHDR and CDR2 SFDVKD. The CDR3 sequence is 14 residues long. CDR3 nucleotide sequence: TGTGCCACCAGTGATTCCCGGGACAGAATTGGTGCTTTCTTT. It codes for CATSDSRDRIGAFF.

Ten or more counts support this clonotype. This CDR3 reads CASSSDRGTEAFF. CDR3 DNA sequence: TGTGCCAGCAGCTCCGACAGGGGCACTGAAGCTTTCTTT. The V gene is TRBV7-8, the J gene TRBJ1-1; 8 bases align to TRBD1. Per the germline V gene, CDR1 is SGHVS and CDR2 is FQNEAQ. CDR3 size: 13 residues. Unmatched junction bases numbered 2, after V lost 4 bases and J lost 4 bases.

The chain links TRBV5-6 to TRBJ1-4; a possible D gene is TRBD1 (5 bases). The germline V gene has CDR1 SGHDT and CDR2 YYEEEE. CDR3 length equals 18 residues. Trimming cost V 4 bases and J 1 base, with 20 bases left between them. As DNA, the CDR3 is TGTGCCAGCAGCCAAAGCGTGTCAGGGCCCCGAACTAATGAAAAACTGTTTTTT. It encodes CASSQSVSGPRTNEKLFF. The variable domain in full, with the rest retrieved from reference TRBV5-6 and TRBJ1-4, is DAGVTQSPTHLIKTRGQQVTLRCSPKSGHDTVSWYQQALGQGPQFIFQYYEEEERQRGNFPDRFSGHQFPNYSSELNVNALLLGDSALYLCASSQSVSGPRTNEKLFFGSGTQLSVL.